This T cell receptor beta chain was observed in a study of blood T cell repertoires in COVID-19. Study in general: Sources were T cells, B-cell-depleted T cells, or PBMCs; the material itself was cDNA or gDNA.

Source study methods: Scientists estimated how many nucleated cells there were by amplifying reference gene primers. Profiling relied on immunoSEQ multiplex PCR, and the TCRdb table lists in-frame clones only, not all of them. The V and J calls and the clone size are those of that table, but D and trimming were determined from the DNA. This sample has more than 200,000 clones, with 88% found just once. Unmatched junction bases numbered 9, after V lost 6 bases and J lost 4 bases. This CDR3 has 15 residues. Germline V gives CDR1 SNHLY, CDR2 FYNNEI. This chain joins TRBV2 and TRBJ2-7; 10 nucleotides match TRBD1. The TCR was taken from a woman in her forties who had recovered from COVID-19. The material sequenced was peripheral blood. The CDR3 bases are TGTGCCAGCAGGGACCGGGACAGGGGTAGGTACGAGCAGTACTTC. It specifies CASRDRDRGRYEQYF. Variable domain in full (rest from reference TRBV2 and TRBJ2-7): EPEVTQTPSHQVTQMGQEVILRCVPISNHLYFYWYRQILGQKVEFLVSFYNNEISEKSEIFDDQFSVERPDGSNFTLKIRSTKLEDSAMYFCASRDRDRGRYEQYFGPGTRLTVT.